The 29 T cell receptor beta chains below were found in one sample sequenced in a study of blood T cell repertoires in COVID-19. The protocol was immunoSEQ multiplex PCR, while the TCRdb copy is restricted to in-frame clones and leaves out a portion. The data show approximately 120,000 clones, 65% to 90% seen once. Sequencing input: peripheral blood. The receptors derive from a woman of 80 years or more with acute or convalescent COVID-19.

The chain uses TRBV2 and TRBJ2-5; D gene unclear. V was pared by 3 bases and J by 5 bases, with 16 bases between. In germline, CDR1 is SNHLY, CDR2 FYNNEI. CDR3 length: 15 amino acids. CDR3 DNA: TGTGCCAGCAGTGATTTAGGCACAGTTGGCGAGACCCAGTACTTC. Its translation is CASSDLGTVGETQYF.

This clone has only a few counts. The genes are TRBV28 and TRBJ1-1; 8 bases are shared with TRBD1. Germline trimming cut 5 bases from V and 6 bases from J; bases unmatched to any gene: 5. There are 13 residues in the CDR3. CDR1 is MDHEN, CDR2 SYDVKM, per germline. The CDR3 is CASSTTGVAEAFF. The CDR3 region has the DNA TGTGCCAGCAGTACGACAGGGGTGGCTGAAGCTTTCTTT.

V and J are TRBV7-3 and TRBJ1-1; 7 bases are a match to TRBD1. V gave up 6 bases and J gave up 1 base; unmatched junction bases: 8. This CDR3 spans 15 amino acids. CDR1 is SGHTA and CDR2 is FQGTGA in the germline V gene. The CDR3, as DNA: TGTGCCAGCAGGGTTGGGACAGCCACGAACACTGAAGCTTTCTTT. Amino acid sequence: CASRVGTATNTEAFF.

Regarding this clone: The junction departs from the called germline gene at one end, perhaps through a read error. The chain recombines TRBV29-1 with TRBJ1-4; 7 bases are a match to TRBD1. CDR3 length: 13 residues. Germline V gene lookup returns CDR1 SQVTM and CDR2 ANQGSEA. The CDR3: CSVRGGTTEKLFF. CDR3 nucleotide sequence: TGCAGCGTTAGAGGGGGCACTACTGAAAAACTGTTTTTT.

This chain links TRBV15 with TRBJ2-5, with a tentative D call TRBD1 (5 bases). Germline CDR1 is LNHNV and CDR2 is YYDKDF (reference sequence). V shed 6 bases and J shed 5 bases, with 13 bases lying between them. The CDR3 totals 13 residues. The CDR3 loop is CATRQGGRETQYF. The CDR3 region has the DNA TGTGCCACCAGGCAGGGCGGTCGGGAGACCCAGTACTTC.

In its sample, this clone was seen a few times. The CDR3: CASSTRQGDSPLHF. The CDR3 region has the DNA TGTGCCAGCAGCACCCGACAGGGAGACTCACCCCTCCACTTT. The V gene is TRBV9, the J gene TRBJ1-6, with 7 bases that match TRBD1. The germline gives CDR1 SGDLS, CDR2 YYNGEE. The CDR3 runs to 14 residues. The trim removed 4 bases at V and 10 bases at J, leaving 8 bases unmatched.

The chain has TRBV7-2 and TRBJ1-1; tentative D call: TRBD1 (6 bases). Germline V CDR1 and CDR2: SGHTA, FQGNSA. This CDR3 contains 16 residues. V was trimmed by 1 base and J by 6 bases, leaving 18 bases between them. CDR3 in DNA: TGTGCCAGCAGCTTAGTAGGGGGGGCAGGGAGCCCTGAAGCTTTCTTT. Protein: CASSLVGGAGSPEAFF.

The chain joins TRBV7-2 to TRBJ1-2; 7 bases agree with TRBD1. Germline trimming cut 4 bases from V and 8 bases from J; bases unmatched to any gene: 13. The CDR3 contains 15 residues. Per germline, CDR1 SGHTA and CDR2 FQGNSA. CDR3 amino acids: CASSSPRQGLGGYTF. For the CDR3, the DNA is TGTGCCAGCAGCTCCCCAAGACAGGGCTTAGGGGGCTACACCTTC.

The DNA for the CDR3 is TGTGCCAGTAGCCCAGCGGGGGGTAAGACCCAGTACTTC. Its translation is CASSPAGGKTQYF. This chain joins TRBV19 and TRBJ2-5; 9 bases align to TRBD2. This CDR3 comprises 13 residues. CDR1 LNHDA and CDR2 SQIVND come from the germline V gene (reference sequence). V trimming: 6 bases; J trimming: 6 bases; junction bases outside the gene matches: 5.

The genes are TRBV7-9 and TRBJ2-1, with 11 positions matching TRBD2. This CDR3 contains 15 residues. Germline V lookup: CDR1 SEHNR, CDR2 FQNEAQ (reference sequence). After removal of 5 bases from V and 10 bases from J, the junction contained 10 bases not matched to a gene. The CDR3 nucleotides are TGTGCCAGCAGCAAATTAGCGGGGGGGCTGAGAGAGCAGTTCTTC. As protein: CASSKLAGGLREQFF.

The rearrangement joins TRBV7-6 to TRBJ1-2; the D gene is possibly TRBD1 (6 bases). Deletions cut 5 bases from V and 2 bases from J, with 15 bases between. The CDR3 contains 15 residues. The germline V gene encodes CDR1 SGHVS and CDR2 FNYEAQ. The CDR3 here is CASSAISQGNYGYTF. In DNA form, the CDR3 reads TGTGCCAGCAGCGCCATCAGTCAGGGGAACTATGGCTACACCTTC.

The chain has TRBV7-6 and TRBJ1-5; D remains unclear. V was trimmed by 8 bases and J by 7 bases, leaving 12 bases between them. CDR1 SGHVS and CDR2 FNYEAQ come from the germline V gene. The CDR3 is made up of 12 amino acids. The CDR3 region is CASGIPGQPQHF. As DNA, the CDR3 is TGTGCCAGCGGCATCCCCGGGCAGCCCCAGCATTTT.

The chain combines TRBV10-3 with TRBJ1-5, with a possible D match to TRBD1 (5 bases). The germline V gene encodes CDR1 ENHRY and CDR2 SYGVKD. The CDR3 has 13 amino acids. V lost 8 bases, J lost 7 bases, and 15 bases lay in between. In nucleotides, the CDR3 is TGTGCCATCTCAGGAGGGGACGCCCAGCCCCAGCATTTT. It encodes CAISGGDAQPQHF.

This clone appeared a few times. V usage is TRBV19 and J usage is TRBJ1-2; D unresolved. Trimming removed 4 bases at V and 5 bases at J, with 20 bases between. Germline V gives CDR1 LNHDA, CDR2 SQIVND (reference sequence). This CDR3 is built from 16 residues. DNA of the CDR3: TGTGCCAGTAGTACCTACTACACCGCCCTGAGATATGGCTACACCTTC. Its translation is CASSTYYTALRYGYTF.

This clone has a single count. J is TRBJ1-3 and V is TRBV5-4; TRBD1 is a possible D gene (5 bases). This CDR3 is 14 amino acids long. Germline V lookup: CDR1 SGHNT, CDR2 YYREEE (reference sequence). Trimming stripped 1 base from V and 8 bases from J, with 13 bases between. The CDR3 loop is CASSLRQGGDTIYF. Here the CDR3 DNA reads TGTGCCAGCAGCTTGCGGCAGGGAGGGGACACCATATATTTT. Complete variable domain (other parts from reference TRBV5-4 and TRBJ1-3): ETGVTQSPTHLIKTRGQQVTLRCSSQSGHNTVSWYQQALGQGPQFIFQYYREEENGRGNFPPRFSGLQFPNYSSELNVNALELDDSALYLCASSLRQGGDTIYFGEGSWLTVV.

The rearrangement links TRBV7-9 to TRBJ2-7; perhaps TRBD2 as D (5 bases). The germline CDR1 and CDR2 sequences are SEHNR and FQNEAQ (reference sequence). V lost 2 bases to trimming and J lost 6 bases, with 8 bases between them. This CDR3 has 12 residues. As DNA, the CDR3 is TGTGCCAGCAGCTTAATGGGGAGCGAGCAGTACTTC. Its translation is CASSLMGSEQYF. Looking up the rest from reference TRBV7-9 and TRBJ2-7 gives the full variable domain: DTGVSQNPRHKITKRGQNVTFRCDPISEHNRLYWYRQTLGQGPEFLTYFQNEAQLEKSRLLSDRFSAERPKGSFSTLEIQRTEQGDSAMYLCASSLMGSEQYFGPGTRLTVT.

The genes are TRBV3-1 (or the pseudogene TRBV3-2) and TRBJ1-1; D is unclear. Germline CDR1 LGHDT, CDR2 YNNKEL (reference sequence). This CDR3 spans 15 amino acids. V was clipped by 0 bases and J by 0 bases, with 8 bases between them. Here the CDR3 DNA reads TGTGCCAGCAGCCAAGATCCTCACATGAACACTGAAGCTTTCTTT. It translates to CASSQDPHMNTEAFF.

This sequence joins TRBV19 and TRBJ1-1; TRBD1 matches at 9 bases. The CDR3 spans 15 residues. Losses at the gene ends were 4 bases for V and 2 bases for J; bases not matched to a gene: 5. Germline CDR1 LNHDA, CDR2 SQIVND (reference sequence). The CDR3 nucleotides are TGTGCCAGTAGTACTTGGACAGGGGATAACACTGAAGCTTTCTTT. Amino acids: CASSTWTGDNTEAFF.

The sample holds one count of this clone. The V and J genes are TRBV6-2 or TRBV6-3 and TRBJ1-2, with D hard to call. Trimming removed 4 bases at V and 5 bases at J, with 17 bases between. Germline values: CDR1 MNHEY, CDR2 SVGEGT. This CDR3 comprises 15 residues. Here the CDR3 DNA reads TGTGCCAGCAGTTTTCGTGGCGGGGATGGTTATGGCTACACCTTC. Its protein is CASSFRGGDGYGYTF.

This clone was picked up one time. DNA of the CDR3: TGTGCCAGCAAACAGACAGGGTATAATTCACCCCTCCACTTT. It is translated as CASKQTGYNSPLHF. V is TRBV3-1 (or the pseudogene TRBV3-2) and J is TRBJ1-6; 7 bases fit TRBD1. Germline V lookup: CDR1 LGHDT, CDR2 YNNKEL (reference sequence). V lost 7 bases to trimming and J lost 4 bases; unmatched junction nucleotides: 4. The CDR3 is 14 residues long.

The chain is built from TRBV11-2 and TRBJ1-2; unclear D gene. Germline CDR1 and CDR2: SGHAT and FQNNGV. CDR3 size: 13 residues. V was pared by 5 bases and J by 6 bases, with 13 bases between. This CDR3 reads CASSETPSHGYTF. CDR3 bases: TGTGCCAGCAGCGAGACCCCTAGCCATGGCTACACCTTC.

CDR3 amino acids: CASSTTLVEGGSYTF. The CDR3 nucleotides read TGTGCCAGCAGCACCACCCTGGTCGAGGGAGGCAGCTACACCTTC. The chain carries TRBV7-2 and TRBJ1-2; no reliable D call. Germline CDR1 SGHTA, CDR2 FQGNSA. Trimming pared 5 bases from V and 9 bases from J, leaving 22 bases between. The CDR3 is 15 amino acids. The full variable domain, rest sourced from reference TRBV7-2 and TRBJ1-2, is GAGVSQSPSNKVTEKGKDVELRCDPISGHTALYWYRQSLGQGLEFLIYFQGNSAPDKSGLPSDRFSAERTGGSVSTLTIQRTQQEDSAVYLCASSTTLVEGGSYTFGSGTRLTVV.

The V call is TRBV29-1, the J call TRBJ1-2, with TRBD1 identical over 8 bases. The V and J ends lost 4 bases and 3 bases, in that order; junction bases with no gene match: 10. This CDR3 spans 15 amino acids. Germline V gene sequence: CDR1 SQVTM, CDR2 ANQGSEA. The CDR3 sequence is CSVGGNGQGDYGYTF. CDR3 DNA: TGCAGCGTTGGAGGGAACGGACAGGGCGACTATGGCTACACCTTC.

The chain recombines TRBV6-5 with TRBJ1-2; 7 nucleotides agree with TRBD1. Trimming at V came to 2 bases and at J to 4 bases, leaving 7 bases not matched to a gene. Germline CDR1 reads MNHEY; CDR2 reads SVGAGI. The CDR3 consists of 15 residues. The CDR3 reads CASSYASGTAYGYTF. The DNA of the CDR3 is TGTGCCAGCAGTTACGCCTCAGGGACAGCCTATGGCTACACCTTC.

The chain joins TRBV7-9 to TRBJ1-2; 10 bases are a match to TRBD1. Per the germline V gene, CDR1 is SEHNR and CDR2 is FQNEAQ (reference sequence). The trim removed 5 bases at V and 2 bases at J, leaving 5 bases unmatched. There are 15 residues in the CDR3. CDR3 in DNA: TGTGCCAGCAGCAAACCGGGACAGGGGAACTATGGCTACACCTTC. It is translated as CASSKPGQGNYGYTF.

V usage is TRBV28 and J usage is TRBJ2-6; 8 bases agree with TRBD1. V lost 1 base and J lost 0; bases outside the gene matches: 5. The CDR3 consists of 18 residues. Germline loops: CDR1 MDHEN, CDR2 SYDVKM. CDR3 residues: CASSLYGQGGSGANVLTF. CDR3 coding DNA: TGTGCCAGCAGTTTATATGGACAGGGAGGCTCTGGGGCCAACGTCCTGACTTTC.

This chain connects TRBV6-1 to TRBJ2-3; D possibly corresponds to TRBD2 (6 bases). Germline CDR1 and CDR2: MNHNS and SASEGT. The CDR3 consists of 16 residues. V gave up 3 bases and J gave up 5 bases, with 18 bases separating them. The CDR3 spells CASSEAGLGGRDTQYF. Here the CDR3 DNA reads TGTGCCAGCAGTGAGGCGGGACTGGGTGGGAGAGATACGCAGTATTTT.

The chain is built from TRBV5-1 and TRBJ2-1; 11 nucleotides match TRBD2. The CDR3 has 15 amino acids. Trimming at V came to 4 bases and at J to 7 bases, leaving 7 bases not matched to a gene. Germline V lookup: CDR1 SGHRS, CDR2 YFSETQ. The CDR3 loop is CASSTVAGGRNEQFF. In DNA, the CDR3 is TGCGCCAGCAGCACCGTAGCGGGGGGGCGGAATGAGCAGTTCTTC.

This sequence joins TRBV6-6 and TRBJ1-3; 12 nucleotides line up with TRBD1. The CDR3 totals 14 residues. Per germline, CDR1 MNHNY and CDR2 SVGAGI (reference sequence). Trimming removed 10 bases from V and 2 bases from J; junction bases left unmatched: 3. Here the CDR3 reads CATGQGAAGNTIYF. In nucleotides, the CDR3 is TGTGCCACGGGACAGGGGGCGGCTGGAAACACCATATATTTT.